This entry lists 17 T cell receptor beta chains sequenced from one sample in a study of T cell responses to AZD1222 COVID-19 vaccine. The method was immunoSEQ multiplex PCR; TCRdb's version includes in-frame clones alone and lacks a portion of them. Of about 120,000 clones listed, around 90% are singletons. Sequenced material: peripheral blood, taken on day 0 of AZD1222 vaccination. These receptors were collected from an adult in good health.

The sample holds one count of this clone. The CDR3 DNA follows: TGTGCCAGTAGTATAGATCCTATTAACAGGGAGGGTCAGCCCCAGCATTTT. Amino acid sequence: CASSIDPINREGQPQHF. The chain is built from TRBV19 and TRBJ1-5; TRBD1 might be the D (6 bases). The germline CDR1 and CDR2 sequences are LNHDA and SQIVND (reference sequence). CDR3 length: 17 amino acids. V gave up 0 bases and J gave up 6 bases, with 18 bases separating them.

The chain uses TRBV7-9 and TRBJ1-1; TRBD1 might be the D (6 bases). Germline CDR1 and CDR2: SEHNR and FQNEAQ (reference sequence). The CDR3 is 14 residues long. V was shortened by 7 bases and J by 1 base, with 13 bases between the two germline ends. Here the CDR3 reads CASTRGAGNTEAFF. The CDR3 nucleotides read TGTGCCAGCACCCGGGGGGCGGGGAACACTGAAGCTTTCTTT.

This clone appeared a single time. The V call is TRBV2, the J call TRBJ1-1; 7 nucleotides match TRBD1. Germline V lookup: CDR1 SNHLY, CDR2 FYNNEI. V trimming: 5 bases; J trimming: 7 bases; junction bases outside the gene matches: 4. This CDR3 spans 12 amino acids. CDR3 in amino acids: CASSSQGDEAFF. The CDR3 DNA reads TGTGCCAGCAGTTCGCAGGGGGATGAAGCTTTCTTT.

As to this clone: At one end, the junction sequence differs from germline, possibly due to a read error. The chain has TRBV7-7 and TRBJ1-2; no definite D call. The V gene's germline CDR1 is SSHAT and CDR2 FNYEAQ (reference sequence). The CDR3 contains 16 residues. The CDR3 DNA follows: TGTGCTAGCAGCTTAGATCCGTTCCGCCCTAACTATGGCTACACCTTC. It translates to CASSLDPFRPNYGYTF.

This clone was counted between two and nine times. CDR3 sequence (DNA): TGTGCCAGTAGTATGATTGGGGCGATGAACACTGAAGCTTTCTTT. This gives the protein CASSMIGAMNTEAFF. The chain has TRBV19 and TRBJ1-1; TRBD1 is a possible D gene (5 bases). V was pared by 3 bases and J by 0 bases, with 11 bases between. Germline V lookup: CDR1 LNHDA, CDR2 SQIVND (reference sequence). The CDR3 sequence is 15 residues long.

Concerning this clone: The junction differs from germline at one of its ends, possibly a read error. The chain is built from TRBV7-7 and TRBJ2-1; no firm D call. The CDR3 is 18 amino acids. CDR1 and CDR2 from the germline V gene are SSHAT and FNYEAQ (reference sequence). The CDR3 nucleotides read TGTGCTAGCAGCCCGTTAGTGGCAGAGCCTGCGAGCGACAATGAGCAGTTCTTC. It codes for CASSPLVAEPASDNEQFF.

This clone was seen a single time. CDR3 DNA: TGTGCCAGCAGCCAGGCTGGACAGGGGCCTGGAAACACCATATATTTT. This gives the protein CASSQAGQGPGNTIYF. This rearrangement joins TRBV3-1 (or the pseudogene TRBV3-2) to TRBJ1-3; 9 positions agree with TRBD1. This CDR3 has 16 residues. V lost 3 bases, J lost 2 bases, and 5 bases stayed unmatched. Per the germline V gene, CDR1 is LGHDT and CDR2 is YNNKEL (reference sequence).

V usage is TRBV19 and J usage is TRBJ1-1, with D perhaps TRBD1 (5 bases). Germline CDR1 reads LNHDA; CDR2 reads SQIVND (reference sequence). V was shortened by 5 bases and J by 3 bases, with 16 bases between the two germline ends. The CDR3 sequence is 15 residues long. CDR3 DNA: TGTGCCAGTAGTGCCAATCTCCTGGGGGACACTGAAGCTTTCTTT. Its translation is CASSANLLGDTEAFF.

The genes are TRBV30 and TRBJ2-3; 7 bases line up with TRBD2. The V segment lost 0 bases and the J segment 1 base; nucleotides outside the gene matches: 7. The CDR3 contains 16 residues. Germline V gene sequence: CDR1 GTSNPN, CDR2 SVGIG (reference sequence). The CDR3 reads CAWSVGGGGGTDTQYF. CDR3 sequence (DNA): TGTGCCTGGAGTGTAGGAGGCGGGGGAGGCACAGATACGCAGTATTTT.

This clone came up once. The chain recombines TRBV12-3 or TRBV12-4 with TRBJ1-2; no reliable D call. The CDR3 covers 11 residues. Trimming shortened V by 1 base and J by 7 bases, and 4 bases separated the two germline ends. The CDR3: CASSLGSGYTF. CDR3 nucleotide sequence: TGTGCCAGCAGTTTAGGGAGTGGCTACACCTTC.

In nucleotides, the CDR3 is TGTGCCAGCACACAGGCTTACGAGCAGTACTTC. This translates into CASTQAYEQYF. This chain uses TRBV6-5 with TRBJ2-7, with D possibly matching TRBD1 (5 bases). The V end was cut by 7 bases, the J end by 4 bases, with 8 bases between. The CDR3 is 11 amino acids. The V gene's germline CDR1 is MNHEY and CDR2 SVGAGI.

J is TRBJ2-1 and V is TRBV5-1; 9 positions agree with TRBD1. V lost 1 base, J lost 7 bases, and 9 bases stayed unmatched. This CDR3 is 16 amino acids long. Germline CDR1 reads SGHRS; CDR2 reads YFSETQ. CDR3: CASSLPDRGKGNEQFF. The CDR3 DNA sequence: TGCGCCAGCAGCTTGCCGGACAGGGGTAAGGGGAATGAGCAGTTCTTC. The full variable domain, rest sourced from reference TRBV5-1 and TRBJ2-1, is KAGVTQTPRYLIKTRGQQVTLSCSPISGHRSVSWYQQTPGQGLQFLFEYFSETQRNKGNFPGRFSGRQFSNSRSEMNVSTLELGDSALYLCASSLPDRGKGNEQFFGPGTRLTVL.

V gene TRBV30 combines with J gene TRBJ2-3, with 16 bases matching TRBD2. The trim removed 0 bases at V and 5 bases at J, leaving 2 bases unmatched. Germline lookup yields CDR1 GTSNPN and CDR2 SVGIG (reference sequence). This CDR3 comprises 16 residues. The CDR3 bases are TGTGCCTGGAGTGTAGGGACTAGCGGGGGGGGAGATACGCAGTATTTT. This codes for CAWSVGTSGGGDTQYF. The variable domain in full, with the rest retrieved from reference TRBV30 and TRBJ2-3, is SQTIHQWPATLVQPVGSPLSLECTVEGTSNPNLYWYRQAAGRGLQLLFYSVGIGQISSEVPQNLSASRPQDRQFILSSKKLLLSDSGFYLCAWSVGTSGGGDTQYFGPGTRLTVL.

This chain joins TRBV2 and TRBJ1-6, with D hard to call. In germline, CDR1 is SNHLY, CDR2 FYNNEI. Trimming took off 4 bases at V and 7 bases at J, with 11 bases between the two ends. CDR3 length: 14 residues. CDR3 region: CASSATPRNSPLHF. The CDR3 nucleotides are TGTGCCAGCAGTGCGACCCCCAGGAATTCACCCCTCCACTTT.

The genes are TRBV19 and TRBJ2-7; no clear D. V lost 3 bases and J 3 bases, leaving 6 bases between the germline ends. Germline values: CDR1 LNHDA, CDR2 SQIVND (reference sequence). The CDR3 is 12 residues long. CDR3 sequence reads: CASSMLGYEQYF. CDR3 DNA: TGTGCCAGTAGTATGCTGGGCTACGAGCAGTACTTC.

The count of this clone is one. The J gene is TRBJ1-4, the V gene TRBV11-2, with 8 bases identical to TRBD1. The CDR3 contains 14 residues. Germline CDR1 reads SGHAT; CDR2 reads FQNNGV. Trimming at V came to 7 bases and at J to 10 bases, leaving 11 bases not matched to a gene. CDR3: CASTLDPGTGKLFF. The CDR3 coding sequence is TGTGCCAGCACCCTAGATCCCGGGACAGGAAAACTGTTTTTT.

This clone was seen just once. The rearrangement joins TRBV24-1 to TRBJ2-3; 11 bases are a match to TRBD1. The CDR3 has 16 residues. J was trimmed by 4 bases and V by 5 bases; bases with no gene match: 7. Germline V gene sequence: CDR1 KGHDR, CDR2 SFDVKD. CDR3 amino acids: CATSVGQGARADTQYF. In nucleotides, the CDR3 is TGTGCCACCAGTGTTGGACAGGGGGCGCGGGCAGATACGCAGTATTTT.